This T cell receptor beta chain came from a study of T cells in Graves' hyperthyroidism and ophthalmopathy. What was amplified from RNA transcripts were TCR beta CDR3 regions. HTBI primers were the set used in a first-round RT-PCR of the TCR CDR3. MiXCR was run by TCRdb on the multiplex PCR reads, yielding one entry per CDR3 protein. This table has hundreds of thousands of distinct CDR3 sequences, about 15% appearing once. Germline lookup yields CDR1 LGHDT and CDR2 YNNKEL (reference sequence). Trimming removed 3 bases at V and 3 bases at J, with 17 bases between. This CDR3 contains 16 residues. The sample consisted of blood. This chain connects TRBV3-1 to TRBJ2-5; D is perhaps TRBD1 or TRBD2 (5 bases each). The source of this sequence is a woman aged 18-35 years with Graves' hyperthyroidism. The CDR3 bases are TGTGCCAGCAGCCAGAGGTCCGGGACCGAAAAAGAGACCCAGTACTTC. Amino acid sequence: CASSQRSGTEKETQYF.